This T cell receptor (beta chain) was sequenced for a study of T cells in tuberculosis. Whole-study context: The T cells targeted glucose monomycolate, a mycobacterial lipid, via CD1B. General study findings and limits: Selection depended on which cryopreserved specimens were available. Shorter CDR3-alpha in active tuberculosis partly drove smaller distances.

Each donor contributed approximately 100,000 T cells on average, unsorted. On this clone itself: Its matching antigen is unknown.

Generated by immunoSEQ multiplex PCR, the TCRdb table keeps only in-frame clones and is missing some. This sample yields under 40,000 clones, of which over 90% are seen a single time; roughly 6.4% belongs to the top ten. CDR3 length: 16 residues. The germline CDR1 and CDR2 sequences are MGHRA and YSYEKL. V lost 0 bases, J lost 10 bases, and 18 bases lay in between. The chain has TRBV4-1 and TRBJ1-4; D possibly corresponds to TRBD1 (5 bases). Material: PBMCs. This TCR was sampled from a donor between 10 and 35 years old with latent tuberculosis or without tuberculosis infection. The CDR3 DNA is TGCGCCAGCAGCCAAGATCCAATGGGCACAGGACCAAAACTGTTTTTT. This encodes CASSQDPMGTGPKLFF.